Shown below are 23 T cell receptor beta chains from a single sample sequenced in a study of CD8 T cells in ankylosing spondylitis. From the 5' RACE reads, TCRdb called clonotypes with MiXCR, one entry per CDR3 protein. The sample holds about 180,000 distinct CDR3 sequences, 9.8% seen once. The specimen was blood, either unsorted or a sorted T cell fraction (not recorded which). Every receptor here comes from a female donor with ankylosing spondylitis or in good health (not recorded which).

This clonotype has only a few counts. V is TRBV12-3 or TRBV12-4 and J is TRBJ2-1; no reliable D call. Trimming stripped 5 bases from V and 0 bases from J, with 11 bases between. This CDR3 contains 15 residues. CDR3 loop: CASSPAYSSYNEQFF. CDR3 sequence (DNA): TGTGCCAGCAGTCCCGCTTATAGCTCCTACAATGAGCAGTTCTTC.

This clonotype was seen ten or more times. The gene calls are TRBV24-1 and TRBJ1-2, with D maybe TRBD1 (6 bases). The length of the CDR3 is 15 residues. Trimming shortened V by 4 bases and J by 0 bases, and 11 bases separated the two germline ends. Germline V lookup: CDR1 KGHDR, CDR2 SFDVKD. The CDR3 DNA reads TGTGCCACCAGTGACCCGGACAGCACTAACTATGGCTACACCTTC. Its translation: CATSDPDSTNYGYTF.

In this sample, this clonotype turned up a few times. This rearrangement joins TRBV2 to TRBJ1-3; 8 bases align to TRBD1. This CDR3 has 18 residues. V dropped 0 bases and J dropped 4; count of bases not matched to a gene: 11. Looked up from germline, CDR1 is SNHLY and CDR2 is FYNNEI. The CDR3 reads CASSEAAPTGDLGNTIYF. In nucleotides, the CDR3 is TGTGCCAGCAGTGAAGCGGCGCCGACAGGGGACCTCGGAAACACCATATATTTT.

This clonotype was seen a handful of times. The chain uses TRBV9 and TRBJ2-5; 7 positions match TRBD2. With V trimmed by 3 bases and J by 4 bases, 9 bases remained unmatched. The CDR3 totals 15 residues. Germline V CDR1 and CDR2: SGDLS, YYNGEE. The CDR3 is CASSGGDAGVETQYF. The CDR3 nucleotides read TGTGCCAGCAGCGGTGGGGATGCGGGAGTAGAGACCCAGTACTTC.

J is TRBJ1-5 and V is TRBV19; D unclear. CDR1 LNHDA and CDR2 SQIVND come from the germline V gene (reference sequence). With 3 bases removed from V and 7 bases from J, the gap between germline ends came to 13 bases. This CDR3 has 14 amino acids. The CDR3 nucleotides read TGTGCCAGTAGTATCGGCGGACCGGGACAGCCCCAGCATTTT. Protein product: CASSIGGPGQPQHF.

The V gene is TRBV27, the J gene TRBJ2-7; 7 bases are shared with TRBD1. There are 13 residues in the CDR3. V lost 6 bases and J lost 2; bases outside the gene matches: 4. Per germline, CDR1 MNHEY and CDR2 SMNVEV (reference sequence). The CDR3 DNA is TGTGCCAGCAGCCGGGGACAGACCTACGAGCAGTACTTC. Its translation is CASSRGQTYEQYF.

The rearrangement joins TRBV7-8 to TRBJ2-1; 11 bases line up with TRBD2. After removal of 5 bases from V and 6 bases from J, the junction contained 9 bases not matched to a gene. This CDR3 comprises 16 residues. The germline gives CDR1 SGHVS, CDR2 FQNEAQ. The CDR3 is CASSQAGTSGVNEQFF. DNA for the CDR3: TGTGCCAGCAGCCAAGCCGGGACTAGCGGTGTCAATGAGCAGTTCTTC.

There are a few counts of this clonotype. V and J are TRBV6-2 or TRBV6-3 and TRBJ1-5; D is unresolved. CDR3 size: 14 residues. V dropped 6 bases and J dropped 5 bases, with 14 bases sitting between them. The germline gives CDR1 MNHEY, CDR2 SVGEGT. The CDR3, as DNA: TGTGCCAGCAGCCTAGACGGTTATTATCAGCCCCAGCATTTT. Translated, it gives CASSLDGYYQPQHF.

This clonotype was observed at least ten times. V usage is TRBV7-9 and J usage is TRBJ2-5; no firm D call. This CDR3 is built from 12 residues. Between the trimmed V and J ends, which lost 5 bases and 4 bases, there was a span of 8 bases. Germline CDR1 reads SEHNR; CDR2 reads FQNEAQ (reference sequence). This CDR3 reads CASSLWGETQYF. As DNA, the CDR3 is TGTGCCAGCAGCCTCTGGGGAGAGACCCAGTACTTC.

J is TRBJ1-2 and V is TRBV27, with D possibly TRBD1 on 5 matching bases. This CDR3 is 13 amino acids long. CDR1 MNHEY and CDR2 SMNVEV come from the germline V gene (reference sequence). Trimming left V 6 bases short and J 4 bases short, with 12 bases between. The CDR3 nucleotides read TGTGCCAGCAGCGCGCAGGGAGGCTATGGCTACACCTTC. This translates into CASSAQGGYGYTF.

The chain employs TRBV24-1 and TRBJ2-5; unclear D gene. V was trimmed by 6 bases and J by 0 bases, leaving 7 bases between them. The V gene's germline CDR1 is KGHDR and CDR2 SFDVKD. The CDR3 extends over 13 amino acids. The CDR3 DNA is TGTGCCACCAGTCTAGGGTACCAAGAGACCCAGTACTTC. As protein: CATSLGYQETQYF.

This clonotype was observed at least ten times. The chain combines TRBV2 with TRBJ2-1; D is uncertain. The CDR3 runs to 10 residues. CDR1 SNHLY and CDR2 FYNNEI come from the germline V gene. The V and J ends lost 6 bases and 4 bases respectively, with 1 base between them. The CDR3 spells CASRYNEQFF. CDR3 nucleotides: TGTGCCAGCAGATACAATGAGCAGTTCTTC.

This CDR3 is CASKPGRPERHEQFF. CDR3 DNA: TGTGCCAGCAAGCCCGGGAGGCCCGAAAGGCATGAGCAGTTCTTC. The chain is built from TRBV2 and TRBJ2-1; 7 bases match TRBD2. V dropped 7 bases and J dropped 8; count of bases not matched to a gene: 14. The CDR3 spans 15 residues. Germline V lookup: CDR1 SNHLY, CDR2 FYNNEI.

This clonotype appeared a few times. The gene calls are TRBV6-2 or TRBV6-3 and TRBJ1-1; D is unclear. Trimming left V 0 bases short and J 11 bases short, with 13 bases between. This CDR3 comprises 13 residues. Germline lookup yields CDR1 MNHEY and CDR2 SVGEGT. The CDR3 here is CASSYSKGTGAFF. CDR3 coding DNA: TGTGCCAGCAGTTACTCGAAGGGTACCGGGGCTTTCTTT.

This clonotype has a handful of counts. The chain employs TRBV9 and TRBJ1-6; D may be TRBD1 (5 bases). Trimming took 0 bases from V and 9 from J, leaving 10 bases between them. CDR3 length equals 14 residues. Germline V gene sequence: CDR1 SGDLS, CDR2 YYNGEE. In nucleotides, the CDR3 is TGTGCCAGCAGCGTAGAAGGGGAGGGTTCACCCCTCCACTTT. Amino acid sequence: CASSVEGEGSPLHF.

The chain has TRBV10-3 and TRBJ2-7, with D unclear. V was cut by 0 bases and J by 6 bases, with 18 bases left in between. Germline assignment: CDR1 ENHRY and CDR2 SYGVKD. The CDR3 totals 16 residues. The CDR3 spells CAISESRPEIGGEQYF. The CDR3 DNA follows: TGTGCCATCAGTGAGTCCCGGCCAGAGATAGGCGGCGAGCAGTACTTC.

This CDR3 is CSVGTLSSYEQYF. The DNA for the CDR3 is TGCAGCGTTGGAACCTTGAGCTCCTACGAGCAGTACTTC. The chain has TRBV29-1 and TRBJ2-7; D call uncertain. Trimming took off 4 bases at V and 0 bases at J, with 10 bases between the two ends. CDR3 size: 13 residues. Germline loops: CDR1 SQVTM, CDR2 ANQGSEA.

The V gene is TRBV5-1, the J gene TRBJ2-1; TRBD1 aligns across 12 bases. The CDR3 spans 15 residues. Trimming cost V 4 bases and J 8 bases; bases outside gene matches: 7. CDR1 is SGHRS, CDR2 YFSETQ, per germline. CDR3 nucleotide sequence: TGCGCCAGCAGCACGGGACAGGGGGCAGGCGATGAGCAGTTCTTC. Protein product: CASSTGQGAGDEQFF.

The genes are TRBV6-1 and TRBJ2-2, with TRBD1 identical over 7 bases. V gave up 8 bases and J gave up 6 bases; unmatched junction bases: 9. This CDR3 comprises 14 residues. Per the germline V gene, CDR1 is MNHNS and CDR2 is SASEGT. The CDR3 DNA reads TGTGCCAGCGCTACAGGGGTTTTGGCCGGGGAGCTGTTTTTT. Protein sequence: CASATGVLAGELFF.

CDR3 bases: TGCAGTGCCCTCCAGGGGTTCGGGACCCTCACGGCAAGCGAGCAGTTCTTC. Its protein is CSALQGFGTLTASEQFF. The chain couples TRBV20-1 to TRBJ2-1, with D perhaps matching TRBD1 (6 bases). CDR3 length: 17 residues. V lost 6 bases and J 10 bases, leaving 31 bases between the germline ends. Germline CDR1 is DFQATT and CDR2 is SNEGSKA (reference sequence).

This clonotype was seen ten or more times. The chain carries TRBV7-9 and TRBJ2-5, with 7 bases lining up with TRBD1. The CDR3 covers 17 residues. The germline gives CDR1 SEHNR, CDR2 FQNEAQ (reference sequence). After removal of 5 bases from V and 2 bases from J, the junction contained 14 bases not matched to a gene. The CDR3 region is CASSTRYRDRSQETQYF. The CDR3 DNA sequence: TGTGCCAGCAGCACACGCTACCGGGACAGAAGTCAAGAGACCCAGTACTTC.

This clonotype was found many times. The gene calls are TRBV12-3 or TRBV12-4 and TRBJ1-1; D may be TRBD1 (6 bases). The CDR3 runs to 17 residues. V lost 5 bases and J 0 bases, leaving 19 bases between the germline ends. The CDR3 region is CASSPFPQGTMNTEAFF. In DNA, the CDR3 is TGTGCCAGCAGTCCATTTCCCCAGGGGACAATGAACACTGAAGCTTTCTTT.

This clonotype was seen only a few times. This sequence joins TRBV10-3 and TRBJ2-7; D is unclear. V gave up 6 bases and J gave up 4 bases, with 10 bases separating them. The CDR3 is 12 amino acids. Germline V gene sequence: CDR1 ENHRY, CDR2 SYGVKD. DNA for the CDR3: TGTGCCATCAGAGACAACCGATACGAGCAGTACTTC. Its translation is CAIRDNRYEQYF.